The 25 T cell receptor beta chains below come from one sample, sequenced in a study of blood T cell repertoires in COVID-19. The data were produced by immunoSEQ multiplex PCR, yet TCRdb's version contains in-frame clones alone and is incomplete. Among roughly 150,000 clones listed, 65% to 85% were seen once. Material for sequencing was peripheral blood. The receptors shown here come from a woman at least 80 years old with acute or convalescent COVID-19.

The J gene is TRBJ2-1, the V gene TRBV4-2; 12 bases match TRBD2. The J segment lost 3 bases and the V segment lost 3 bases, leaving 6 bases of the junction unmatched. From germline, CDR1 is LGHNA and CDR2 YNFKEQ. The CDR3 has 17 residues. CDR3 nucleotide sequence: TGTGCCAGCAGCCAGGCCTCTAGCGGGAGGGACTACAATGAGCAGTTCTTC. Amino acids: CASSQASSGRDYNEQFF.

CDR3 coding DNA: TGTGCCAGCAGCTTTGCAGGGGGCACAGATACGCAGTATTTT. It is translated as CASSFAGGTDTQYF. This sequence joins TRBV7-9 and TRBJ2-3; the D gene is possibly TRBD1 (6 bases). With 3 bases removed from V and 1 base from J, the gap between germline ends came to 8 bases. Germline assignment: CDR1 SEHNR and CDR2 FQNEAQ (reference sequence). The CDR3 has 14 amino acids.

The chain employs TRBV30 and TRBJ1-2, with TRBD1 matching over 11 bases. This CDR3 has 17 residues. V shed 1 base, J shed 1 base, and the junction held 8 bases outside the gene matches. Germline V gene data show CDR1 as GTSNPN and CDR2 as SVGIG (reference sequence). CDR3 DNA: TGTGCCTGGAGTGCCGGACAGGGGGCTCATTTTAACTATGGCTACACCTTC. Encoded protein: CAWSAGQGAHFNYGYTF.

This rearrangement joins TRBV28 to TRBJ1-5; D is uncertain. This CDR3 has 11 residues. The V and J ends lost 4 bases and 5 bases respectively, with 3 bases between them. Germline-derived CDR1 and CDR2 are MDHEN and SYDVKM. This CDR3 is CASSSYQPQHF. The CDR3 region has the DNA TGTGCCAGCAGTTCCTATCAGCCCCAGCATTTT.

This clone showed up just once. The chain recombines TRBV19 with TRBJ2-1, with 9 bases fitting TRBD2. Germline trimming cut 7 bases from V and 8 bases from J; bases unmatched to any gene: 9. CDR3 length: 14 residues. Germline assignment: CDR1 LNHDA and CDR2 SQIVND (reference sequence). The chain's CDR3 is CASIGREGAYEQFF. CDR3 DNA: TGTGCCAGTATCGGGCGGGAGGGGGCGTATGAGCAGTTCTTC.

The DNA for the CDR3 is TGTGCCAGACCGGGACAGGCGGTTAGGGCGGACGAGCAGTACTTC. It yields the protein CARPGQAVRADEQYF. The genes are TRBV6-5 and TRBJ2-7; TRBD1 matches 8 bases. The CDR3 runs 15 residues. The ends lost 9 bases at V and 5 bases at J; junction bases unmatched: 15. CDR1 and CDR2 from the germline V gene are MNHEY and SVGAGI.

The V gene is TRBV12-3 or TRBV12-4, the J gene TRBJ2-1; possible D gene TRBD1, 6 bases. This CDR3 has 12 residues. V shed 3 bases and J shed 9 bases, with 9 bases lying between them. In DNA, the CDR3 is TGTGCCAGCAGTTTGGACAGAGGTGAGCAGTTCTTC. Translated, it gives CASSLDRGEQFF.

The chain combines TRBV5-4 with TRBJ1-1; TRBD1 matches 10 bases. The CDR3 is 15 amino acids. The ends lost 0 bases at V and 5 bases at J; junction bases unmatched: 4. In germline, CDR1 is SGHNT, CDR2 YYREEE (reference sequence). The CDR3 loop reads CASSLARTGGTEAFF. In DNA, the CDR3 is TGTGCCAGCAGCTTGGCTCGGACAGGGGGGACTGAAGCTTTCTTT.

Only one count was recorded for this clone. The V and J genes are TRBV19 and TRBJ1-5; D possibly corresponds to TRBD1 (5 bases). In germline, CDR1 is LNHDA, CDR2 SQIVND (reference sequence). The CDR3 contains 16 residues. The V gene lost 3 bases and the J gene lost 1 base, with 13 bases spanning the gap. The CDR3 bases are TGTGCCAGTAGTATTGTTGGCAGGGCGAGCAATCAGCCCCAGCATTTT. The encoded protein is CASSIVGRASNQPQHF.

V usage is TRBV5-1 and J usage is TRBJ1-2, with no clear D. The V end was cut by 4 bases, the J end by 0 bases, with 16 bases between. CDR1 is SGHRS, CDR2 YFSETQ, per germline. The CDR3 covers 16 residues. The CDR3 nucleotides read TGCGCCAGCAGCCCTTGGGGAGAGTTCTCTAACTATGGCTACACCTTC. Translated: CASSPWGEFSNYGYTF.

This chain uses TRBV4-1 with TRBJ1-3, with a possible D match to TRBD1 (6 bases). The CDR3 extends over 16 amino acids. The germline V gene has CDR1 MGHRA and CDR2 YSYEKL. Trimming pared 1 base from V and 2 bases from J, leaving 12 bases between. CDR3 region: CASSQGDRSPGNTIYF. The CDR3 nucleotides read TGCGCCAGCAGCCAAGGCGACAGGAGTCCTGGAAACACCATATATTTT.

This clone has only one observation. The V gene is TRBV28, the J gene TRBJ2-3; the match to TRBD2 covers 8 bases. V trimming: 8 bases; J trimming: 2 bases; junction bases outside the gene matches: 9. Germline assignment: CDR1 MDHEN and CDR2 SYDVKM. The CDR3 contains 15 residues. The CDR3 sequence is CASRFSGRITDTQYF. The CDR3 region has the DNA TGTGCCAGCCGGTTCAGCGGGAGAATCACAGATACGCAGTATTTT.

The V and J genes are TRBV18 and TRBJ1-2; 7 bases map to TRBD1. The CDR3 has 14 residues. J was trimmed by 4 bases and V by 3 bases; bases with no gene match: 5. The germline V gene has CDR1 KGHSH and CDR2 LQKENI. This CDR3 reads CASSPPGQIYGYTF. CDR3 coding DNA: TGTGCCAGCTCACCCCCGGGACAGATCTATGGCTACACCTTC.

The chain employs TRBV5-1 and TRBJ1-2; D uncertain. Germline-derived CDR1 and CDR2 are SGHRS and YFSETQ. The CDR3 loop spans 14 amino acids. Trimming took off 3 bases at V and 10 bases at J, with 19 bases between the two ends. The DNA for the CDR3 is TGCGCCAGCAGCTACCCCGGGTCCTCGGGGTCCTACACCTTC. Its protein product is CASSYPGSSGSYTF.

This rearrangement joins TRBV9 to TRBJ2-2, with D hard to call. V lost 3 bases and J lost 4, with 4 bases in between. CDR3 length: 12 residues. CDR1 is SGDLS and CDR2 is YYNGEE in the germline V gene. The CDR3 nucleotides read TGTGCCAGCAGCGGCGCCACCGGGGAGCTGTTTTTT. It codes for CASSGATGELFF.

This clone has just a few counts. This sequence joins TRBV4-2 and TRBJ2-7; 7 positions agree with TRBD2. The V gene's germline CDR1 is LGHNA and CDR2 YNFKEQ. V lost 4 bases to trimming and J lost 4 bases; unmatched junction nucleotides: 4. The CDR3 is 13 residues long. The CDR3 sequence: CASSRDYEYEQYF. CDR3 DNA sequence: TGTGCCAGCAGCCGGGACTACGAGTACGAGCAGTACTTC.

The gene calls are TRBV5-6 and TRBJ1-5; possibly TRBD1 for D (5 bases). CDR1 is SGHDT, CDR2 YYEEEE, per germline. The length of the CDR3 is 15 residues. V lost 4 bases and J 6 bases, leaving 17 bases between the germline ends. CDR3 protein: CASSARISGGQPQHF. DNA of the CDR3: TGTGCCAGCAGCGCCCGGATCTCGGGGGGTCAGCCCCAGCATTTT.

The J gene is TRBJ1-4, the V gene TRBV5-1; 7 bases fit TRBD1. From germline, CDR1 is SGHRS and CDR2 YFSETQ. J lost 7 bases, V lost 0 bases, and 6 bases had no gene match. CDR3 length equals 15 residues. DNA of the CDR3: TGCGCCAGCAGCTTGGAAGGGGGCGAGATTGAAAAACTGTTTTTT. This translates into CASSLEGGEIEKLFF.

The V and J genes are TRBV19 and TRBJ2-3, with no clear D. Deletions cut 1 base from V and 6 bases from J, with 11 bases between. The CDR3 runs 14 residues. Germline V CDR1 and CDR2: LNHDA, SQIVND (reference sequence). The CDR3, as DNA: TGTGCCAGTAGTATAGCCAGTCTCATGGATACGCAGTATTTT. Its translation is CASSIASLMDTQYF.

The chain couples TRBV7-6 to TRBJ2-3, with D hard to call. Germline lookup yields CDR1 SGHVS and CDR2 FNYEAQ. The germline V and J ends were trimmed by 5 bases and 1 base, with 7 bases remaining between them. The CDR3 is 13 amino acids. The DNA of the CDR3 is TGTGCCAGCAGCCAACAGCGCACAGATACGCAGTATTTT. Its protein product is CASSQQRTDTQYF.

The chain couples TRBV3-1 (or the pseudogene TRBV3-2) to TRBJ2-4; 9 nucleotides align to TRBD2. The CDR3 contains 13 residues. V was clipped by 3 bases and J by 9 bases; unmatched bases: 3. Germline V gene lookup returns CDR1 LGHDT and CDR2 YNNKEL (reference sequence). The DNA for the CDR3 is TGTGCCAGCAGCCAGCGGGAGGGCGGCATTCAGTACTTC. Its translation: CASSQREGGIQYF.

The chain has TRBV7-3 and TRBJ1-1; weak D call: TRBD1 (5 bases). The CDR3 spans 13 residues. The V gene lost 2 bases and the J gene lost 3 bases, with 7 bases spanning the gap. Looked up from germline, CDR1 is SGHTA and CDR2 is FQGTGA. CDR3 DNA: TGTGCCAGCAGCTTATTGGGGCACACTGAAGCTTTCTTT. Its protein is CASSLLGHTEAFF. Filled out from reference TRBV7-3 and TRBJ1-1, the complete variable domain reads GAGVSQTPSNKVTEKGKYVELRCDPISGHTALYWYRQSLGQGPEFLIYFQGTGAADDSGLPNDRFFAVRPEGSVSTLKIQRTERGDSAVYLCASSLLGHTEAFFGQGTRLTVV.

This chain connects TRBV14 to TRBJ1-5, with D perhaps matching TRBD1 (5 bases). This CDR3 comprises 13 residues. Trimming removed 3 bases from V and 4 bases from J, with 7 bases in between. Germline values: CDR1 SGHDN, CDR2 FVKESK. CDR3 sequence reads: CASSQYRNQPQHF. The CDR3 DNA is TGTGCCAGCAGCCAGTACAGGAATCAGCCCCAGCATTTT.

V gene TRBV6-1 combines with J gene TRBJ2-7, with TRBD1 matching 7 bases. This CDR3 has 14 residues. V gave up 1 base and J gave up 2 bases; unmatched junction bases: 2. Germline CDR1 reads MNHNS; CDR2 reads SASEGT. The CDR3 loop reads CASSEGGTAYEQYF. CDR3 DNA: TGTGCCAGCAGTGAAGGGGGGACAGCCTACGAGCAGTACTTC.

The CDR3 DNA reads as TGCAGTACTCGGGACACCTATGGCTACACCTTC. It codes for CSTRDTYGYTF. The chain has TRBV20-1 and TRBJ1-2; a weak D match, TRBD1 (6 bases). Germline loops: CDR1 DFQATT, CDR2 SNEGSKA (reference sequence). V lost 8 bases, J lost 4 bases, and 11 bases lay in between. CDR3 length equals 11 residues.